These T cell receptor beta chains were read from a single sample in a study of T cells in localized non-small cell lung cancer. Some clones are missing from TCRdb's copy, which holds only in-frame ones; the method was immunoSEQ multiplex PCR. The data contain about 83,000 clones, approximately 80% of them singletons. Sequenced here: peripheral blood, sampled before any cancer treatment. These receptors were obtained from a female donor at least 60 years old with stage I lung adenocarcinoma. The CDR3 runs from the conserved cysteine through the conserved F or W. Fields, in order: D gene, CDR3 length, clone size, V gene, J gene, CDR3 protein, CDR3 DNA. D genes are given only for firm matches. Some rows have no size entry. The others give once, few or many, or a class for an expanded clone.

-	14	few	TRBV2	TRBJ1-6	CASSAITGNSPLHF	TGTGCCAGCAGTGCGATTACAGGGAATTCACCCCTCCACTTT
-	14	-	TRBV21-1	TRBJ2-1	CAKERPKCHNEQFF	TGTGCCAAGGAGCGGCCGAAGTGCCACAATGAGCAGTTCTTC
-	14	-	TRBV7-2	TRBJ1-4	CASSLRKGLEKLFF	TGTGCCAGCAGCTTACGCAAAGGCCTGGAAAAACTGTTTTTT
TRBD1	17	-	TRBV5-8	TRBJ2-2	CASSSLGTGGWGGELFF	TGTGCCAGCAGCTCGCTGGGGACAGGGGGCTGGGGCGGGGAGCTGTTTTTT
-	16	-	TRBV5-4	TRBJ2-2	CASSLGLAPNTGELFF	TGTGCCAGCAGCTTGGGGCTAGCGCCGAACACCGGGGAGCTGTTTTTT
TRBD1	17	-	TRBV5-6	TRBJ1-4	CASSLAPGGRTNEKLFF	TGTGCCAGCAGCTTGGCCCCAGGGGGCAGGACTAATGAAAAACTGTTTTTT
-	11	once	TRBV30	TRBJ2-5	CAWRGRETQYF	TGTGCCTGGAGAGGCAGAGAGACCCAGTACTTC
-	15	-	TRBV27	TRBJ1-1	CASKTLDPRNTEAFF	TGTGCCAGCAAAACCCTGGACCCTAGGAACACTGAAGCTTTCTTT
-	17	-	TRBV2	TRBJ2-3	CASSEALTVLSTDTQYF	TGTGCCAGCAGTGAAGCGCTCACGGTACTTAGCACAGATACGCAGTATTTT
-	16	-	TRBV5-1	TRBJ2-3	CASSPGLTNVGDTQYF	TGCGCCAGCAGCCCCGGACTCACCAACGTTGGAGATACGCAGTATTTT
-	15	-	TRBV5-1	TRBJ2-1	CASSLGDTSYNEQFF	TGCGCCAGCAGCTTGGGGGACACCTCCTACAATGAGCAGTTCTTC
-	15	-	TRBV19	TRBJ1-1	CASSLVRQGGTEAFF	TGTGCCAGTAGTCTCGTCAGGCAGGGTGGGACTGAAGCTTTCTTT